The 30 T cell receptor beta chains below come from one sample, sequenced in a study of metastatic and nonmetastatic thyroid tumors. TCRdb re-called the PCR reads with MiXCR. The data show 20,000 or so clones, about 11% seen once. Treatment of any kind had been given to no patient before thyroid surgery. The sequencing sample was made of blood. All receptors derive from a female donor with papillary thyroid cancer or a benign thyroid nodule (not recorded which). Some clones in this sample may be carry-over from other donors' samples.

In the case of this clone: Mismatch with germline at one junction end may stem from a read error. The chain has TRBV2 and TRBJ1-2; D is ambiguous. This CDR3 spans 13 amino acids. Germline CDR1 SNHLY, CDR2 FYNNEI. CDR3 coding DNA: TGTGCCAGCCGGACTGACCTTAACTATTGCTACACCTTC. The encoded protein is CASRTDLNYCYTF.

To note about this clone: This may come from a read error, since a much larger clone is one base off. V is TRBV4-2 and J is TRBJ2-7, with D unresolved. The CDR3 sequence is 13 residues long. From germline, CDR1 is LGHNA and CDR2 YNFKEQ. CDR3 loop: CAISQDASYEQYF. The CDR3 nucleotides read TGTGCCATCAGCCAAGACGCCTCCTACGAGCAGTACTTC.

V and J are TRBV7-3 and TRBJ2-1; the match to TRBD2 covers 12 bases. CDR1 is SGHTA and CDR2 is FQGTGA in the germline V gene. The CDR3 spans 14 residues. Trimming removed 8 bases from V and 5 bases from J; junction bases left unmatched: 4. This CDR3 is CASSWTSGNNEQFF. The CDR3 DNA follows: TGTGCCAGCTCCTGGACTAGCGGGAACAATGAGCAGTTCTTC.

In this sample, this clone turned up many times. V and J are TRBV29-1 and TRBJ1-2; D gene ambiguous. Looked up from germline, CDR1 is SQVTM and CDR2 is ANQGSEA. The CDR3 totals 12 residues. The germline V and J ends were trimmed by 2 bases and 5 bases, with 9 bases remaining between them. The CDR3, as DNA: TGCAGCGTTGAATATGGCAGTTATGGCTACACCTTC. Translation gives CSVEYGSYGYTF.

At least ten counts were recorded for this clone. Its ends do not fully match the called genes, so a read error is possible. The chain's CDR3 is CDSSDSSRGPDTQYF. The CDR3 DNA follows: TGTGACAGCAGTGACTCGAGCAGGGGGCCGGATACGCAGTATTTT. The chain has TRBV6-2 or TRBV6-3 and TRBJ2-3; 8 positions match TRBD1. The germline V gene encodes CDR1 MNHEY and CDR2 SVGEGT. This CDR3 has 15 residues.

This clone rates as medium-sized. The chain joins TRBV27 to TRBJ2-1; 9 nucleotides match TRBD2. The CDR3 loop spans 14 amino acids. CDR1 is MNHEY and CDR2 is SMNVEV in the germline V gene (reference sequence). The trim removed 7 bases at V and 5 bases at J, leaving 6 bases unmatched. The CDR3 sequence is CASKLAGAHNEQFF. For the CDR3, the DNA is TGTGCCAGCAAACTAGCGGGCGCACACAATGAGCAGTTCTTC.

In the case of this clone: Sequence at one end of the junction differs from germline and may be a read error. The chain's CDR3 is CASSLGENIWYEHYF. The CDR3 DNA is TGTGCCAGCAGCTTAGGAGAGAACATCTGGTACGAGCATTACTTC. This chain uses TRBV7-6 with TRBJ2-7, with D hard to call. This CDR3 region has 15 residues. Germline loops: CDR1 SGHVS, CDR2 FNYEAQ. Full variable domain (outside the CDR3, taken from reference TRBV7-6 and TRBJ2-7): GAGVSQSPRYKVTKRGQDVALRCDPISGHVSLYWYRQALGQGPEFLTYFNYEAQQDKSGLPNDRFSAERPEGSISTLTIQRTEQRDSAMYRCASSLGENIWYEHYFGPGTRLTVT.

Points on this clone: This may arise from a read error, as a much more abundant clone is one base away. The chain joins TRBV7-2 to TRBJ2-3; D gene uncertain. The DNA matches TRBJ1-5 better at its end, which makes the J call doubtful. The length of the CDR3 is 13 residues. In germline, CDR1 is SGHTA, CDR2 FQGNSA. This chain's CDR3 is CASSGRSTDTQHF. CDR3 bases: TGTGCCAGCAGTGGTAGGAGCACAGATACGCAGCATTTT.

This clone was detected many times. Here the CDR3 reads CASSLSRETYGYTF. CDR3 nucleotides: TGTGCCAGCAGCTTGTCCAGGGAGACCTATGGCTACACCTTC. The rearrangement joins TRBV5-4 to TRBJ1-2; D may be TRBD1 (5 bases). The V gene lost 1 base and the J gene lost 4 bases, with 11 bases spanning the gap. CDR3 length equals 14 residues. Germline CDR1 is SGHNT and CDR2 is YYREEE (reference sequence).

This clone is labeled medium-sized. This sequence joins TRBV15 and TRBJ2-5; 8 bases agree with TRBD1. From germline, CDR1 is LNHNV and CDR2 YYDKDF (reference sequence). The CDR3 loop spans 14 amino acids. V lost 2 bases and J lost 2; bases outside the gene matches: 1. The CDR3 spells CATSRNRGQETQYF. Written as DNA, the CDR3 is TGTGCCACCAGCAGAAACAGGGGGCAAGAGACCCAGTACTTC.

The chain has TRBV12-3 or TRBV12-4 and TRBJ2-5; possible D gene TRBD1, 6 bases. Trimming cost V 3 bases and J 5 bases, with 16 bases left between them. CDR3 length: 15 residues. The CDR3 sequence is CASSLGAGPWETQYF. The DNA for the CDR3 is TGTGCCAGCAGTTTGGGGGCAGGGCCATGGGAGACCCAGTACTTC.

This clone was counted at least ten times. The gene calls are TRBV5-4 and TRBJ2-1, with TRBD2 matching 7 bases. Germline assignment: CDR1 SGHNT and CDR2 YYREEE (reference sequence). The ends lost 2 bases at V and 5 bases at J; junction bases unmatched: 7. This CDR3 is 15 amino acids long. The CDR3 DNA reads as TGTGCCAGCAGCTTAGTGGCGGGAGCCCACAATGAGCAGTTCTTC. Protein sequence: CASSLVAGAHNEQFF. The full variable domain, in which reference TRBV5-4 and TRBJ2-1 provide the parts outside the CDR3, is ETGVTQSPTHLIKTRGQQVTLRCSSQSGHNTVSWYQQALGQGPQFIFQYYREEENGRGNFPPRFSGLQFPNYSSELNVNALELDDSALYLCASSLVAGAHNEQFFGPGTRLTVL.

This clone came up many times. This CDR3 is also generated by other DNA sequences in the sample. This chain connects TRBV5-5 to TRBJ1-1; D remains unclear. This CDR3 contains 13 residues. V lost 2 bases and J 5 bases, leaving 10 bases between the germline ends. In germline, CDR1 is SGHKS, CDR2 YYEKEE (reference sequence). CDR3 nucleotide sequence: TGTGCCAGCAGCTTCGGAGTGGAGACTGAAGCTTTCTTT. Amino acid sequence: CASSFGVETEAFF.

This clone is medium-sized in the sample. The V and J genes are TRBV6-1 and TRBJ2-3; TRBD2 might be the D (5 bases). V was shortened by 4 bases and J by 2 bases, with 10 bases between the two germline ends. This CDR3 region has 14 residues. Germline V gene sequence: CDR1 MNHNS, CDR2 SASEGT. The CDR3 DNA reads TGTGCCAGCAGTGGAAGCGGACCCACAGATACGCAGTATTTT. Residues: CASSGSGPTDTQYF.

This clone was found many times. The rearrangement links TRBV20-1 to TRBJ2-1, with D hard to call. The V and J ends lost 2 bases and 2 bases respectively, with 10 bases between them. This CDR3 contains 14 residues. The germline gives CDR1 DFQATT, CDR2 SNEGSKA (reference sequence). The CDR3 nucleotides are TGCAGTGCTAGACCCATAAAGGCCTACAATGAGCAGTTCTTC. Translating it yields CSARPIKAYNEQFF.

In its sample, this clone was seen many times. J is TRBJ2-3 and V is TRBV20-1; 11 bases line up with TRBD2. Germline values: CDR1 DFQATT, CDR2 SNEGSKA (reference sequence). This CDR3 has 19 residues. V lost 0 bases to trimming and J lost 3 bases; unmatched junction nucleotides: 14. CDR3 amino acids: CSAREPPRRLAGSTDTQYF. In nucleotides, the CDR3 is TGCAGTGCTAGAGAGCCCCCTAGGAGACTAGCGGGAAGTACAGATACGCAGTATTTT.

This clone was recorded at least ten times. This rearrangement joins TRBV6-1 to TRBJ2-1; perhaps TRBD2 as D (6 bases). Trimming pared 6 bases from V and 6 bases from J, leaving 18 bases between. CDR1 is MNHNS and CDR2 is SASEGT in the germline V gene. This CDR3 is 15 amino acids long. CDR3 sequence: CASRKLLARINEQFF. DNA for the CDR3: TGTGCCAGCAGGAAATTACTAGCCAGAATCAATGAGCAGTTCTTC.

This clone is labeled as medium-sized. This chain connects TRBV6-5 to TRBJ2-7; TRBD1 matches at 12 bases. V lost 2 bases and J lost 6; bases outside the gene matches: 8. The CDR3 has 16 residues. Germline CDR1 and CDR2: MNHEY and SVGAGI. The DNA of the CDR3 is TGTGCCAGCAGTTACAGTCCGGGACAGGGGGCTGCCGAGCAGTACTTC. It codes for CASSYSPGQGAAEQYF.

Ten or more counts support this clone. The chain carries TRBV5-1 and TRBJ1-1; 8 bases match TRBD1. V was clipped by 7 bases and J by 4 bases; unmatched bases: 12. CDR1 is SGHRS, CDR2 YFSETQ, per germline. The CDR3 loop spans 15 amino acids. In nucleotides, the CDR3 is TGCGCCAGCGAAGCAGGGGGCCGAGGGGCCACTGAAGCTTTCTTT. As protein: CASEAGGRGATEAFF.

This clone was picked up many times. The chain uses TRBV9 and TRBJ2-1; the match to TRBD1 covers 7 bases. Trimming took 0 bases from V and 7 from J; bases not matched to a gene: 16. Per germline, CDR1 SGDLS and CDR2 YYNGEE. The CDR3 covers 18 residues. CDR3 sequence: CASSVDRGGQTDENEQFF. CDR3 nucleotide sequence: TGTGCCAGCAGCGTAGACAGAGGGGGACAGACGGACGAGAATGAGCAGTTCTTC.

A remark on this clone: Since a much larger clone is just one base distant, this may be a read error. The chain has TRBV20-1 and TRBJ2-3; 8 bases align to TRBD2. Trimming at V came to 0 bases and at J to 7 bases, leaving 12 bases not matched to a gene. CDR1 and CDR2 (germline): DFQATT, SNEGSKA (reference sequence). This CDR3 is built from 16 residues. The CDR3 sequence is CSARDFGGASLYTQYF. Here the CDR3 DNA reads TGCAGTGCTAGAGACTTCGGGGGGGCGTCCCTGTATACGCAGTATTTT.

This clone was counted at least ten times. V usage is TRBV9 and J usage is TRBJ1-4, with 7 bases identical to TRBD1. The germline CDR1 and CDR2 sequences are SGDLS and YYNGEE. V was pared by 2 bases and J by 4 bases, with 5 bases of the junction left unmatched. The CDR3 runs to 15 residues. This CDR3 reads CASSVGGQFNEKLFF. The CDR3 DNA follows: TGTGCCAGCAGCGTTGGGGGACAGTTTAATGAAAAACTGTTTTTT.

Ten or more counts support this clone. This sequence joins TRBV18 and TRBJ2-3, with TRBD2 as a possible D gene (6 bases). V was cut by 8 bases and J by 2 bases, with 14 bases left in between. CDR3 length: 14 residues. Germline V gives CDR1 KGHSH, CDR2 LQKENI. CDR3 nucleotide sequence: TGTGCCAGCCTGCCGGGACTCGCCACAGATACGCAGTATTTT. Protein product: CASLPGLATDTQYF.

This chain connects TRBV27 to TRBJ2-1; TRBD1 is a possible D gene (5 bases). Germline V gene data show CDR1 as MNHEY and CDR2 as SMNVEV (reference sequence). The CDR3 totals 17 residues. Trimming pared 2 bases from V and 0 bases from J, leaving 14 bases between. The CDR3 coding sequence is TGTGCCAGCAGTTTAAGGTGGGGCAGGCTCTCCTACAATGAGCAGTTCTTC. It yields the protein CASSLRWGRLSYNEQFF.

The DNA of the CDR3 is TGTGCCAGCAGGGGACAGGGATTTGAGGAGCAGTACTTC. Amino acid sequence: CASRGQGFEEQYF. V and J are TRBV28 and TRBJ2-7; the match to TRBD1 covers 9 bases. This CDR3 is built from 13 residues. The germline CDR1 and CDR2 sequences are MDHEN and SYDVKM. Trimming took 6 bases from V and 7 from J; bases not matched to a gene: 7.

By sample share, this clone is medium-sized. The rearrangement joins TRBV6-2 or TRBV6-3 to TRBJ2-2; tentatively, D is TRBD2 (5 bases). Trimming removed 4 bases at V and 5 bases at J, with 11 bases between. The CDR3 contains 14 residues. CDR1 MNHEY and CDR2 SVGEGT come from the germline V gene. CDR3 loop: CASSFRGETGELFF. CDR3 DNA: TGTGCCAGCAGTTTTCGGGGAGAGACCGGGGAGCTGTTTTTT.

This clone was picked up many times. This chain joins TRBV4-3 and TRBJ1-6, with a weak D call TRBD1 (5 bases). The CDR3 has 13 residues. Germline CDR1 LGHNA, CDR2 YSLEER. V dropped 4 bases and J dropped 10 bases, with 11 bases sitting between them. For the CDR3, the DNA is TGCGCCAGCAGCCCCGGGGCAGGGTCACCCCTCCACTTT. It specifies CASSPGAGSPLHF.

By frequency in the sample, this clone is medium-sized. V and J are TRBV6-4 and TRBJ2-3; 10 bases agree with TRBD2. This CDR3 has 14 residues. Germline values: CDR1 MRHNA, CDR2 SNTAGT. The trim removed 4 bases at V and 4 bases at J, leaving 2 bases unmatched. CDR3 sequence (DNA): TGTGCCAGCAGTGCTAGCGGGAGCCCAGATACGCAGTATTTT. This encodes CASSASGSPDTQYF.

This clone was found many times. The chain links TRBV20-1 to TRBJ1-2; TRBD1 is a possible D gene (6 bases). CDR3 length: 10 amino acids. The germline V and J ends were trimmed by 6 bases and 7 bases, with 9 bases remaining between them. The germline gives CDR1 DFQATT, CDR2 SNEGSKA (reference sequence). The CDR3 DNA reads as TGCAGTGCGGCCAGGGGTGGCTACACCTTC. Amino acid sequence: CSAARGGYTF.

The sample holds many counts of this clone. J is TRBJ1-1 and V is TRBV19, with D unresolved. CDR3 length: 14 amino acids. Trimming cost V 4 bases and J 2 bases, with 11 bases left between them. Germline V CDR1 and CDR2: LNHDA, SQIVND (reference sequence). CDR3 bases: TGTGCCAGTAGTACGGCCGGGCTTAACACTGAAGCTTTCTTT. Protein product: CASSTAGLNTEAFF.